The 28 T cell receptor beta chains presented below share a single source sample, sequenced in a study of blood T cell repertoires in COVID-19 (dated by TCRdb to about 2020). Library method: the immunoSEQ multiplex PCR assay. TCRdb's version of the immuneACCESS table is confined to in-frame rearrangements and falls short of the full clone set. An unresolved V gene accounts for under half of the shortfall where checked; the remainder is of unknown origin. The sample contains about 300,000 clones, around nine tenths of them found a single time. Jointly, the top ten make up 1.5% to 2% of the sample. Sequences were obtained from peripheral blood. Receptor source: a young woman with COVID-19, enrolled during active disease.

The chain couples TRBV3-1 (or the pseudogene TRBV3-2) to TRBJ2-1; 11 nucleotides match TRBD2. Trimming removed 2 bases from V and 3 bases from J; junction bases left unmatched: 3. This CDR3 is 16 amino acids long. Germline CDR1 and CDR2: LGHDT and YNNKEL (reference sequence). CDR3 sequence: CASSQLAGGNYNEQFF. DNA of the CDR3: TGTGCCAGCAGCCAACTAGCGGGGGGAAACTACAATGAGCAGTTCTTC.

The chain couples TRBV19 to TRBJ1-2; 10 bases line up with TRBD1. The CDR3 sequence is 14 residues long. The V gene's germline CDR1 is LNHDA and CDR2 SQIVND (reference sequence). The V segment lost 4 bases and the J segment 8 bases; nucleotides outside the gene matches: 7. The CDR3 sequence: CASSTGQGIGGYTF. Here the CDR3 DNA reads TGTGCCAGTAGTACGGGACAGGGGATCGGCGGCTACACCTTC.

The chain couples TRBV4-1 to TRBJ2-6; perhaps TRBD1 as D (6 bases). V lost 3 bases, J lost 1 base, and 16 bases lay in between. CDR3 length: 18 residues. Germline V gene data show CDR1 as MGHRA and CDR2 as YSYEKL. As DNA, the CDR3 is TGCGCCAGCAGCCATAGGACAGACTCAATTTCTGGGGCCAACGTCCTGACTTTC. Its translation: CASSHRTDSISGANVLTF.

The chain joins TRBV28 to TRBJ2-7; 10 bases map to TRBD2. Germline loops: CDR1 MDHEN, CDR2 SYDVKM. Trimming removed 4 bases from V and 5 bases from J; junction bases left unmatched: 11. CDR3 length: 16 residues. The CDR3 nucleotides are TGTGCCAGCAGTTCCAACCATCTAGGGACTAGCGACGAGCAGTACGTC. As protein: CASSSNHLGTSDEQYV.

The V call is TRBV7-6, the J call TRBJ2-1; the match to TRBD2 covers 9 bases. Trimming took 1 base from V and 4 from J; bases not matched to a gene: 5. The CDR3 spans 16 residues. CDR1 and CDR2 from the germline V gene are SGHVS and FNYEAQ. The DNA for the CDR3 is TGTGCCAGCAGCTTAGACGCGGGGGGGCTTTACAATGAGCAGTTCTTC. Its translation is CASSLDAGGLYNEQFF.

As DNA, the CDR3 is TGTGCCAGCAGCTCCTTAGCGGGGGCAAACAATGAGCAGTTCTTC. Residues: CASSSLAGANNEQFF. V and J are TRBV7-9 and TRBJ2-1, with TRBD2 matching 9 bases. With V trimmed by 4 bases and J by 5 bases, 6 bases remained unmatched. CDR3 length equals 15 residues. Germline CDR1 SEHNR, CDR2 FQNEAQ (reference sequence).

This chain joins TRBV5-1 and TRBJ1-2; D is possibly TRBD1 (5 bases). CDR3 length equals 13 residues. Germline-derived CDR1 and CDR2 are SGHRS and YFSETQ. Trimming left V 1 base short and J 6 bases short, with 10 bases between. CDR3 DNA sequence: TGCGCCAGCAGCTTGCTAGGAGGGGATGGCTACACCTTC. Its translation: CASSLLGGDGYTF. Full variable domain (rest looked up from reference TRBV5-1 and TRBJ1-2): KAGVTQTPRYLIKTRGQQVTLSCSPISGHRSVSWYQQTPGQGLQFLFEYFSETQRNKGNFPGRFSGRQFSNSRSEMNVSTLELGDSALYLCASSLLGGDGYTFGSGTRLTVV.

In DNA form, the CDR3 reads TGTGCCAGCAGCCAAATTGGGGGACATGGGGCAGATACGCAGTATTTT. The encoded protein is CASSQIGGHGADTQYF. This chain uses TRBV14 with TRBJ2-3, with D possibly matching TRBD1 (6 bases). Germline loops: CDR1 SGHDN, CDR2 FVKESK. The germline V and J ends were trimmed by 2 bases and 4 bases, with 16 bases remaining between them. The CDR3 extends over 16 amino acids.

J is TRBJ1-1 and V is TRBV2, with TRBD1 identical over 8 bases. Germline lookup yields CDR1 SNHLY and CDR2 FYNNEI. The CDR3 has 13 residues. Unmatched junction bases numbered 0, after V lost 5 bases and J lost 1 base. CDR3 loop: CASSQGANTEAFF. CDR3 DNA: TGTGCCAGCAGTCAGGGGGCGAACACTGAAGCTTTCTTT. Together with reference TRBV2 and TRBJ1-1, the CDR3 gives the full variable domain: EPEVTQTPSHQVTQMGQEVILRCVPISNHLYFYWYRQILGQKVEFLVSFYNNEISEKSEIFDDQFSVERPDGSNFTLKIRSTKLEDSAMYFCASSQGANTEAFFGQGTRLTVV.

The chain uses TRBV2 and TRBJ2-5; a weak D match, TRBD2 (5 bases). Trimming took off 4 bases at V and 7 bases at J, with 19 bases between the two ends. Germline lookup yields CDR1 SNHLY and CDR2 FYNNEI. The CDR3 has 15 amino acids. The CDR3 here is CASSVQGSTFGTQYF. The DNA for the CDR3 is TGTGCCAGCAGTGTTCAAGGGAGTACCTTCGGGACCCAGTACTTC.

This chain uses TRBV19 with TRBJ1-1; 7 nucleotides line up with TRBD1. Per the germline V gene, CDR1 is LNHDA and CDR2 is SQIVND (reference sequence). CDR3 length: 15 amino acids. V shed 3 bases and J 2 bases; nucleotides not matched to a gene: 6. CDR3 in amino acids: CASSIGTELNTEAFF. For the CDR3, the DNA is TGTGCCAGTAGTATTGGGACAGAACTCAACACTGAAGCTTTCTTT. The full variable domain, with the rest looked up from reference TRBV19 and TRBJ1-1, is DGGITQSPKYLFRKEGQNVTLSCEQNLNHDAMYWYRQDPGQGLRLIYYSQIVNDFQKGDIAEGYSVSREKKESFPLTVTSAQKNPTAFYLCASSIGTELNTEAFFGQGTRLTVV.

CDR3: CASQQGPSSYEQYF. The CDR3 nucleotides are TGCGCCAGTCAACAGGGACCAAGCTCCTACGAGCAGTACTTC. This chain links TRBV5-1 with TRBJ2-7, with D possibly TRBD1 on 6 matching bases. Germline V gene sequence: CDR1 SGHRS, CDR2 YFSETQ. There are 14 residues in the CDR3. V was trimmed by 8 bases and J by 0 bases, leaving 15 bases between them.

V and J are TRBV6-5 and TRBJ2-3; TRBD1 is a possible D gene (6 bases). V was pared by 4 bases and J by 4 bases, with 12 bases between. The germline V gene encodes CDR1 MNHEY and CDR2 SVGAGI. The CDR3 extends over 14 amino acids. The CDR3 DNA sequence: TGTGCCAGCAGTTCAGACCAGGGGTCAGATACGCAGTATTTT. Protein product: CASSSDQGSDTQYF.

The chain uses TRBV5-1 and TRBJ2-7; TRBD1 matches at 11 bases. The length of the CDR3 is 15 residues. Germline lookup yields CDR1 SGHRS and CDR2 YFSETQ. The V and J ends lost 1 base and 4 bases, in that order; junction bases with no gene match: 4. The CDR3 DNA is TGCGCCAGCAGCTTGCCTGGGACAGGGGGGTACGAGCAGTACTTC. Translating gives CASSLPGTGGYEQYF.

V usage is TRBV2 and J usage is TRBJ2-1, with 10 bases lining up with TRBD2. In germline, CDR1 is SNHLY, CDR2 FYNNEI. The CDR3 consists of 14 residues. The junction had 7 bases not matched to a gene; V was cut back by 7 bases and J by 7 bases. CDR3 sequence reads: CASKGTSGVNEQFF. CDR3 nucleotides: TGTGCCAGCAAGGGAACTAGCGGGGTGAATGAGCAGTTCTTC.

The chain carries TRBV19 and TRBJ1-5; D is perhaps TRBD1 (6 bases). Germline-derived CDR1 and CDR2 are LNHDA and SQIVND (reference sequence). Trimming shortened V by 10 bases and J by 0 bases, and 16 bases separated the two germline ends. The CDR3 length is 15 residues. As DNA, the CDR3 is TGTGCCACCCGCCCTACAGGGTATAGCAATCAGCCCCAGCATTTT. As protein: CATRPTGYSNQPQHF.

The chain uses TRBV28 and TRBJ2-1; D not certain. The length of the CDR3 is 11 residues. Germline lookup yields CDR1 MDHEN and CDR2 SYDVKM. The V and J ends lost 4 bases and 9 bases respectively, with 7 bases between them. The CDR3 region has the DNA TGTGCCAGCAGTTACTCCTCTGAGCAGTTCTTC. Its protein is CASSYSSEQFF.

This clone was picked up one time. V and J are TRBV5-5 and TRBJ2-3; D is perhaps TRBD1 (5 bases). The V end was cut by 1 base, the J end by 0 bases, with 9 bases between. The CDR3 spans 15 residues. Germline CDR1 SGHKS, CDR2 YYEKEE (reference sequence). Written as DNA, the CDR3 is TGTGCCAGCAGCTTGACCGCAGGGAGCACAGATACGCAGTATTTT. It codes for CASSLTAGSTDTQYF.

This chain links TRBV28 with TRBJ1-4; perhaps TRBD1 as D (6 bases). This CDR3 spans 15 amino acids. Trimming cost V 6 bases and J 7 bases, with 18 bases left between them. From germline, CDR1 is MDHEN and CDR2 SYDVKM. The CDR3 DNA is TGTGCCAGCAGACCTACAGGGCAAGGTTCTGAAAAACTGTTTTTT. Its translation: CASRPTGQGSEKLFF.

The genes are TRBV4-1 and TRBJ1-1; TRBD1 matches 9 bases. The CDR3 runs 15 residues. The germline V gene encodes CDR1 MGHRA and CDR2 YSYEKL. V lost 4 bases, J lost 2 bases, and 5 bases stayed unmatched. CDR3 residues: CASSRGGQGNTEAFF. The CDR3 DNA follows: TGCGCCAGCAGCCGGGGGGGACAGGGCAACACTGAAGCTTTCTTT.

The chain joins TRBV6-2 or TRBV6-3 to TRBJ1-2; D ambiguous. The V and J ends lost 3 bases and 2 bases respectively, with 25 bases between them. There are 19 residues in the CDR3. Germline-derived CDR1 and CDR2 are MNHEY and SVGEGT. This CDR3 is CASSYIPPAPTTQNYGYTF. The CDR3, as DNA: TGTGCCAGCAGTTATATCCCCCCGGCCCCCACGACACAGAACTATGGCTACACCTTC.

This clone showed up many times. This chain connects TRBV25-1 to TRBJ2-5; 10 bases match TRBD2. V was clipped by 2 bases and J by 1 base; unmatched bases: 7. CDR1 and CDR2 (germline): MGHDK, SYGVNS. The CDR3 runs 17 residues. CDR3 nucleotide sequence: TGTGCCAGCAGTGAAGCCCAGTTAGCGGGGGGCCAAGAGACCCAGTACTTC. Translated: CASSEAQLAGGQETQYF.

This clone appeared once. V usage is TRBV2 and J usage is TRBJ1-1; D possibly corresponds to TRBD1 (5 bases). The CDR3 has 14 residues. Germline V gene sequence: CDR1 SNHLY, CDR2 FYNNEI. Trimming took off 0 bases at V and 3 bases at J, with 8 bases between the two ends. The CDR3 DNA is TGTGCCAGCAGTGAAGCGGGGGGACACACTGAAGCTTTCTTT. It codes for CASSEAGGHTEAFF.

The chain recombines TRBV25-1 with TRBJ2-1; D is possibly TRBD2 (5 bases). The germline CDR1 and CDR2 sequences are MGHDK and SYGVNS. V was shortened by 0 bases and J by 7 bases, with 13 bases between the two germline ends. This CDR3 is 15 amino acids long. CDR3 sequence reads: CASSEYGSGINEQFF. In nucleotides, the CDR3 is TGTGCCAGCAGTGAATACGGCAGCGGAATTAATGAGCAGTTCTTC.

CDR3 region: CASSPTGRGGKGGELFF. CDR3 nucleotides: TGTGCCAGCAGCCCGACGGGCCGGGGGGGCAAAGGCGGGGAGCTGTTTTTT. This chain joins TRBV7-3 and TRBJ2-2; 8 bases are shared with TRBD2. CDR3 size: 17 residues. The J segment lost 7 bases and the V segment lost 5 bases, leaving 15 bases of the junction unmatched. Germline-derived CDR1 and CDR2 are SGHTA and FQGTGA.

J is TRBJ2-1 and V is TRBV7-2; tentatively, D is TRBD1 (6 bases). Per germline, CDR1 SGHTA and CDR2 FQGNSA. V was clipped by 5 bases and J by 2 bases, with 16 bases between them. This CDR3 contains 16 residues. Written as DNA, the CDR3 is TGTGCCAGCAGCCTTTACGCAGGGGCCACCTACAATGAGCAGTTCTTC. Translated: CASSLYAGATYNEQFF.

V gene TRBV7-9 combines with J gene TRBJ2-5; 7 positions match TRBD1. The V gene end was trimmed by 4 bases and the J gene end by 4 bases; junction bases not matched to a gene: 3. CDR1 and CDR2 from the germline V gene are SEHNR and FQNEAQ (reference sequence). CDR3 length: 13 residues. The CDR3 DNA reads as TGTGCCAGCAGCTCCACAGGGGTAGAGACCCAGTACTTC. Translating gives CASSSTGVETQYF.

The CDR3 nucleotides read TGTGCCAGCAGCTTTGCGGCGGGGGGGGACGAGCAGTACGTC. It yields the protein CASSFAAGGDEQYV. This sequence joins TRBV11-2 and TRBJ2-7; 9 bases line up with TRBD2. With V trimmed by 3 bases and J by 5 bases, 5 bases remained unmatched. The V gene's germline CDR1 is SGHAT and CDR2 FQNNGV. The CDR3 has 14 amino acids.